The next 22 T cell receptor beta chains were all read from a single sample in a study of T cell repertoires in cytomegalovirus infection. TCRdb re-called the reads through MiXCR, storing one row per CDR3 protein. Here the sample spans some 400,000 distinct CDR3 sequences, over 15% being singletons. Material for sequencing was PBMCs. The receptor set was obtained from a human donor in good health (CMV status not recorded). Some clones in this sample may be carry-over from other donors' samples.

The table lists this clonotype with many counts. V is TRBV7-8 and J is TRBJ2-5, with D possibly called TRBD1 or TRBD2 (5 bases each). This CDR3 spans 15 amino acids. Trimming shortened V by 0 bases and J by 7 bases, and 15 bases separated the two germline ends. Germline V gives CDR1 SGHVS, CDR2 FQNEAQ. CDR3 nucleotide sequence: TGTGCCAGCAGCTTAGCGCGGGTTGGGGCGCGGACCCAGTACTTC. This sequence encodes CASSLARVGARTQYF.

This clonotype was found many times. V gene TRBV7-9 combines with J gene TRBJ2-7; D not certain. Trimming removed 6 bases from V and 0 bases from J, with 18 bases in between. CDR1 and CDR2 from the germline V gene are SEHNR and FQNEAQ (reference sequence). CDR3 length: 16 residues. The CDR3 nucleotides are TGTGCCAGCAGTCTCGCCGGACGGCTACCCTCCTACGAGCAGTACTTC. Residues: CASSLAGRLPSYEQYF.

This clonotype was observed many times. The chain links TRBV10-3 to TRBJ1-1, with TRBD1 matching over 7 bases. Unmatched junction bases numbered 5, after V lost 5 bases and J lost 8 bases. CDR1 and CDR2 (germline): ENHRY, SYGVKD. This CDR3 region has 12 residues. This CDR3 is CAISPGQTEAFF. Here the CDR3 DNA reads TGTGCCATCAGTCCGGGACAGACCGAAGCTTTCTTT.

This chain joins TRBV3-1 and TRBJ1-2; D gene ambiguous. This CDR3 comprises 16 residues. Germline CDR1 is LGHDT and CDR2 is YNNKEL (reference sequence). The V and J ends lost 1 base and 0 bases respectively, with 12 bases between them. In DNA, the CDR3 is TGTGCCAGCAGCCAAGGTGTAGGCACCACTAACTATGGCTACACCTTC. Amino acid sequence: CASSQGVGTTNYGYTF.

This clonotype was detected only a few times. The rearrangement joins TRBV20-1 to TRBJ2-2; D gene unclear. Germline V gene lookup returns CDR1 DFQATT and CDR2 SNEGSKA (reference sequence). The V and J ends lost 5 bases and 0 bases respectively, with 10 bases between them. The CDR3 consists of 14 residues. The CDR3 protein is CSASPRPNTGELFF. CDR3 nucleotides: TGCAGTGCTTCCCCGAGGCCGAACACCGGGGAGCTGTTTTTT.

The gene calls are TRBV9 and TRBJ2-7, with no clear D. Trimming left V 4 bases short and J 7 bases short, with 21 bases between. Germline lookup yields CDR1 SGDLS and CDR2 YYNGEE. The CDR3 is 15 residues long. CDR3 sequence (DNA): TGTGCCAGCAGCCCCGACCCCCTTGTAAGTTATGAGCAGTACTTC. It codes for CASSPDPLVSYEQYF.

The J gene is TRBJ1-5, the V gene TRBV2; D remains unclear. The CDR3 totals 14 residues. Germline lookup yields CDR1 SNHLY and CDR2 FYNNEI. V was pared by 1 base and J by 7 bases, with 11 bases between. The CDR3 is CASSEGPGLQPQHF. Written as DNA, the CDR3 is TGTGCCAGCAGTGAAGGGCCCGGCCTACAGCCCCAGCATTTT. Variable domain in full (rest from reference TRBV2 and TRBJ1-5): EPEVTQTPSHQVTQMGQEVILRCVPISNHLYFYWYRQILGQKVEFLVSFYNNEISEKSEIFDDQFSVERPDGSNFTLKIRSTKLEDSAMYFCASSEGPGLQPQHFGDGTRLSIL.

The table lists this clonotype with a few counts. The chain employs TRBV19 and TRBJ1-6, with D maybe TRBD1 (5 bases). The CDR3 has 15 amino acids. The germline V gene encodes CDR1 LNHDA and CDR2 SQIVND (reference sequence). V was shortened by 2 bases and J by 8 bases, with 13 bases between the two germline ends. CDR3 DNA: TGTGCCAGTAGTATACCGGGACGGCGAGATTCACCCCTCCACTTT. Translation gives CASSIPGRRDSPLHF.

This clonotype was detected ten times or more. The gene calls are TRBV7-2 and TRBJ2-5; 7 bases line up with TRBD1. V shed 5 bases, J shed 4 bases, and the junction held 13 bases outside the gene matches. Germline V lookup: CDR1 SGHTA, CDR2 FQGNSA. The CDR3 has 16 residues. Here the CDR3 DNA reads TGTGCCAGCAGCAAGGCCGGGACAGAAGTCCGAGAGACCCAGTACTTC. This codes for CASSKAGTEVRETQYF.

This clonotype appeared a single time. The chain links TRBV4-1 to TRBJ2-2; 10 nucleotides agree with TRBD2. After removal of 2 bases from V and 1 base from J, the junction contained 7 bases not matched to a gene. The CDR3 loop spans 18 amino acids. Germline assignment: CDR1 MGHRA and CDR2 YSYEKL. CDR3 sequence reads: CASSQPAGGLLNTGELFF. The CDR3 coding sequence is TGCGCCAGCAGCCAACCAGCGGGAGGGCTCCTGAACACCGGGGAGCTGTTTTTT.

This clonotype has only a few counts. In nucleotides, the CDR3 is TGTGCCAGCAGTCCCGGGACAGGGAGACTGAATCAGCCCCAGCATTTT. Its translation: CASSPGTGRLNQPQHF. The chain links TRBV28 to TRBJ1-5; TRBD1 matches 9 bases. Germline CDR1 MDHEN, CDR2 SYDVKM. The CDR3 length is 16 residues. Losses at the gene ends were 5 bases for V and 4 bases for J; bases not matched to a gene: 9. The entire variable domain, with the rest obtained from reference TRBV28 and TRBJ1-5, is as follows: DVKVTQSSRYLVKRTGEKVFLECVQDMDHENMFWYRQDPGLGLRLIYFSYDVKMKEKGDIPEGYSVSREKKERFSLILESASTNQTSMYLCASSPGTGRLNQPQHFGDGTRLSIL.

The chain employs TRBV25-1 and TRBJ2-1, with 7 bases fitting TRBD2. Unmatched junction bases numbered 1, after V lost 7 bases and J lost 10 bases. This CDR3 has 10 residues. In germline, CDR1 is MGHDK, CDR2 SYGVNS. The CDR3 region is CASMGGEQFF. The CDR3 bases are TGTGCCAGCATGGGAGGGGAGCAGTTCTTC.

This clonotype was counted once. This sequence joins TRBV20-1 and TRBJ2-2, with 8 bases that match TRBD2. Trimming cost V 0 bases and J 4 bases; bases outside gene matches: 10. In germline, CDR1 is DFQATT, CDR2 SNEGSKA (reference sequence). This CDR3 comprises 17 residues. As DNA, the CDR3 is TGCAGTGCTAGAGACCACTCGAGCGGGGGAGTCACCGGGGAGCTGTTTTTT. As protein: CSARDHSSGGVTGELFF.

This clonotype was found many times. The gene calls are TRBV12-3 or TRBV12-4 and TRBJ2-3, with D tentatively TRBD2 (6 bases). The CDR3 is made up of 16 amino acids. V was clipped by 2 bases and J by 1 base, with 13 bases between them. CDR3 sequence (DNA): TGTGCCAGCAGTTTAAACGCGGGAAAGGGCACAGATACGCAGTATTTT. Amino acid sequence: CASSLNAGKGTDTQYF.

This clonotype was seen many times. V gene TRBV7-2 combines with J gene TRBJ2-5, with D tentatively TRBD1 (6 bases). Trimming removed 3 bases at V and 5 bases at J, with 16 bases between. This CDR3 spans 15 amino acids. The germline gives CDR1 SGHTA, CDR2 FQGNSA. CDR3 DNA sequence: TGTGCCAGCAGCTTTTCGGACAGTCAAGCCGAGACCCAGTACTTC. Translated: CASSFSDSQAETQYF.

This clonotype was counted many times. J is TRBJ2-3 and V is TRBV7-2, with TRBD2 matching 7 bases. This CDR3 is 15 amino acids long. V dropped 4 bases and J dropped 3; count of bases not matched to a gene: 7. Germline V gives CDR1 SGHTA, CDR2 FQGNSA. CDR3 protein: CASSSGGVWTDTQYF. In nucleotides, the CDR3 is TGTGCCAGCAGCTCGGGGGGTGTGTGGACAGATACGCAGTATTTT.

The CDR3 protein is CASSLGEYSGDEKLFF. The DNA for the CDR3 is TGTGCCAGCAGTTTAGGGGAGTACTCCGGGGATGAAAAACTGTTTTTT. The chain recombines TRBV28 with TRBJ1-4; D is undetermined. Germline values: CDR1 MDHEN, CDR2 SYDVKM. CDR3 length: 16 amino acids. V was shortened by 2 bases and J by 6 bases, with 16 bases between the two germline ends. Variable domain in full (rest from reference TRBV28 and TRBJ1-4): DVKVTQSSRYLVKRTGEKVFLECVQDMDHENMFWYRQDPGLGLRLIYFSYDVKMKEKGDIPEGYSVSREKKERFSLILESASTNQTSMYLCASSLGEYSGDEKLFFGSGTQLSVL.

V gene TRBV25-1 combines with J gene TRBJ1-5; D gene unclear. The germline V and J ends were trimmed by 11 bases and 4 bases, with 21 bases remaining between them. This CDR3 is built from 15 residues. The V gene's germline CDR1 is MGHDK and CDR2 SYGVNS. CDR3 protein: CAAISDREANQPQHF. CDR3 coding DNA: TGTGCCGCCATCTCGGATCGGGAGGCTAATCAGCCCCAGCATTTT.

The V gene is TRBV3-1, the J gene TRBJ1-2, with D perhaps TRBD1 (5 bases). Trimming removed 0 bases at V and 0 bases at J, with 17 bases between. Germline V lookup: CDR1 LGHDT, CDR2 YNNKEL (reference sequence). CDR3 length equals 18 residues. CDR3 nucleotide sequence: TGTGCCAGCAGCCAAGAAGGGGTCAGGGAAGGACCTAACTATGGCTACACCTTC. This codes for CASSQEGVREGPNYGYTF. The full variable domain, with the rest looked up from reference TRBV3-1 and TRBJ1-2, is DTAVSQTPKYLVTQMGNDKSIKCEQNLGHDTMYWYKQDSKKFLKIMFSYNNKELIINETVPNRFSPKSPDKAHLNLHINSLELGDSAVYFCASSQEGVREGPNYGYTFGSGTRLTVV.

This chain uses TRBV12-3 or TRBV12-4 with TRBJ1-3; 7 nucleotides align to TRBD1. The CDR3 length is 14 residues. Unmatched junction bases numbered 8, after V lost 7 bases and J lost 5 bases. CDR3 sequence: CASTGYRGRNTIYF. CDR3 bases: TGTGCCAGCACCGGATACAGGGGAAGAAACACCATATATTTT.

This clonotype was observed a few times. This chain connects TRBV5-1 to TRBJ1-6; D unresolved. Germline CDR1 and CDR2: SGHRS and YFSETQ. CDR3 size: 15 residues. V was shortened by 0 bases and J by 8 bases, with 12 bases between the two germline ends. The CDR3 sequence is CASSLVGKGDSPLHF. CDR3 DNA: TGCGCCAGCAGCTTGGTGGGGAAAGGTGATTCACCCCTCCACTTT.

This clonotype was counted at least ten times. The DNA for the CDR3 is TGTGCCAGCAGTGACCGGGAGCGGTTGAGCAATCAGCCCCAGCATTTT. Its protein product is CASSDRERLSNQPQHF. The chain is built from TRBV2 and TRBJ1-5; D call uncertain. This CDR3 has 16 residues. The germline V and J ends were trimmed by 3 bases and 1 base, with 13 bases remaining between them. CDR1 is SNHLY and CDR2 is FYNNEI in the germline V gene. Using reference TRBV2 and TRBJ1-5 for the parts outside the CDR3, the full variable domain is EPEVTQTPSHQVTQMGQEVILRCVPISNHLYFYWYRQILGQKVEFLVSFYNNEISEKSEIFDDQFSVERPDGSNFTLKIRSTKLEDSAMYFCASSDRERLSNQPQHFGDGTRLSIL.